The sequence of this T cell receptor beta chain was determined in a study of CD8 T cells in Susac syndrome. The study's findings and limits: The study's TCR sequencing and HLA analysis drew on a certain number of individuals. That number was acknowledged as relatively small.

When the RNA was reverse transcribed, random hexamers were used with an input of about 0.5 to 1 ug. Amplification of TCR beta CDR3 spanned 54 Vbeta and 13 Jbeta via immunoSEQ multiplex PCR. TCRdb re-called the immunoSEQ multiplex PCR reads through MiXCR, storing one row per CDR3 protein. In the table there are under 200,000 distinct CDR3 sequences, 90% to 95% of which are singletons. TCR beta sequencing was performed on blood CD8+ and CD4+ T cells. Healthy donors, matched for age and sex, constituted the control group. Details on this clonotype: Antigen: not known.

The junction had 10 bases not matched to a gene; V was cut back by 4 bases and J by 4 bases. Germline loops: CDR1 SGHRS, CDR2 YFSETQ. The CDR3 consists of 17 residues. The TCR comes from a human donor in good health. V is TRBV5-1 and J is TRBJ2-2; 10 bases line up with TRBD1. What was sequenced was CD4+ T cells from PBMCs. CDR3 nucleotides: TGCGCCAGCAGCCGCCAGGGACAGGGGATGTCCACCGGGGAGCTGTTTTTT. It codes for CASSRQGQGMSTGELFF.